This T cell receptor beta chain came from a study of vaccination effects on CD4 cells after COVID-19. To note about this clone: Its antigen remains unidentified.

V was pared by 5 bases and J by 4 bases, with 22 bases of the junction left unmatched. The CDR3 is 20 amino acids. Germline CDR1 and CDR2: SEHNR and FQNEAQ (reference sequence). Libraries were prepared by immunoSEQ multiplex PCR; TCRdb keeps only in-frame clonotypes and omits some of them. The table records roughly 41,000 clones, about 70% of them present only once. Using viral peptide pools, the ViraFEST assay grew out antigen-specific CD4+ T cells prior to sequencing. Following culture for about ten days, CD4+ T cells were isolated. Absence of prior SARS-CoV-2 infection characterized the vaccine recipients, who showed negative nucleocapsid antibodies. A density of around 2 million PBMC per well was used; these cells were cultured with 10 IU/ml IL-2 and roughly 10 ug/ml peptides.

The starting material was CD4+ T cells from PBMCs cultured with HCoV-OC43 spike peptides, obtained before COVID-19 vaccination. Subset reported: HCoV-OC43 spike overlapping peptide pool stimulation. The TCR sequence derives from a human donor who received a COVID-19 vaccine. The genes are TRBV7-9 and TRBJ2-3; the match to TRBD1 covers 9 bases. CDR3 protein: CASSTTRIPGQGVGADTQYF. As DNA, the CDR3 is TGTGCCAGCAGCACCACCAGAATACCGGGACAGGGAGTCGGGGCAGATACGCAGTATTTT.